Each of the 15 T cell receptor beta chains below was sequenced from the same sample in a study of T cells in Graves' hyperthyroidism and ophthalmopathy. The source material, RNA transcripts, was used to amplify TCR beta CDR3 regions. Using the HTBI primer set, a first-round RT-PCR was run on the TCR CDR3. TCRdb analysed the multiplex PCR reads with MiXCR anew, one entry per CDR3 protein. Found here are about 560,000 distinct CDR3 sequences, 35% to 55% of them singletons; the top ten hold approximately 8.2%. The specimen sequenced was peripheral blood or thyroid tissue (not recorded which). The origin of the receptors is a woman aged 18-35 years with Graves' hyperthyroidism.

This chain connects TRBV2 to TRBJ2-6; possibly TRBD1 or TRBD2 for D (5 bases each). This CDR3 has 12 residues. V lost 4 bases and J lost 11, with 9 bases in between. The germline gives CDR1 SNHLY, CDR2 FYNNEI. The CDR3 reads CASSGGVYVLTF. The CDR3 DNA reads TGTGCCAGCAGTGGAGGGGTATACGTCCTGACTTTC.

This clonotype has more than one count but fewer than ten. The chain has TRBV19 and TRBJ1-2; TRBD1 matches at 7 bases. This CDR3 has 15 amino acids. Germline assignment: CDR1 LNHDA and CDR2 SQIVND (reference sequence). V shed 5 bases, J shed 0 bases, and the junction held 6 bases outside the gene matches. The CDR3 coding sequence is TGTGCCAGTAGTTCACGGGACAGCGCTAACTATGGCTACACCTTC. Translating gives CASSSRDSANYGYTF.

The rearrangement links TRBV29-1 to TRBJ2-5; TRBD2 aligns across 7 bases. The CDR3 contains 16 residues. CDR1 is SQVTM, CDR2 ANQGSEA, per germline. Losses at the gene ends were 0 bases for V and 4 bases for J; bases not matched to a gene: 11. In DNA form, the CDR3 reads TGCAGCGTTGAAGATCTGGGTGGGTCGGGGGGAGAGACCCAGTACTTC. This translates into CSVEDLGGSGGETQYF.

This clonotype showed up many times. The V call is TRBV2, the J call TRBJ1-5; weak D call: TRBD1 (5 bases). Germline V gene lookup returns CDR1 SNHLY and CDR2 FYNNEI. CDR3 size: 13 residues. Trimming took 6 bases from V and 7 from J, leaving 13 bases between them. The CDR3 here is CASRIREEQPQHF. CDR3 DNA: TGTGCCAGCAGAATCAGGGAGGAGCAGCCCCAGCATTTT.

Comments on this clonotype: One junction end disagrees with the germline gene, perhaps due to a read error. The rearrangement uses TRBV2 and TRBJ2-5, with a possible D match to TRBD1 (5 bases). The CDR3 consists of 15 residues. Germline-derived CDR1 and CDR2 are SNHLY and FYNNEI. CDR3 DNA: TGTGCCACCAGTGACTCAGGGCCCTCCAAAGAGACCCAGTACTTC. Its translation is CATSDSGPSKETQYF.

The chain couples TRBV7-9 to TRBJ1-4; D remains ambiguous. The germline gives CDR1 SEHNR, CDR2 FQNEAQ (reference sequence). This CDR3 spans 15 amino acids. Trimming left V 3 bases short and J 5 bases short, with 13 bases between. This chain's CDR3 is CASSLDGRRNEKLFF. Here the CDR3 DNA reads TGTGCCAGCAGCTTGGATGGCAGGCGGAATGAAAAACTGTTTTTT.

Many counts were recorded for this clonotype. The gene calls are TRBV2 and TRBJ2-7; tentative D call: TRBD2 (6 bases). Germline V lookup: CDR1 SNHLY, CDR2 FYNNEI. This CDR3 is 11 amino acids long. Trimming took off 7 bases at V and 7 bases at J, with 11 bases between the two ends. The CDR3 nucleotides read TGTGCCAGCACCGTGGGGGGAGAGCAGTACTTC. Its translation is CASTVGGEQYF.

The chain links TRBV24-1 to TRBJ2-5, with 8 bases fitting TRBD1. The J segment lost 5 bases and the V segment lost 1 base, leaving 14 bases of the junction unmatched. The CDR3 covers 18 residues. Germline CDR1 is KGHDR and CDR2 is SFDVKD. The CDR3, as DNA: TGTGCCACCAGTGATTTTTCCGGGACAGGACCTACTTGGGAGACCCAGTACTTC. Encoded protein: CATSDFSGTGPTWETQYF.

This clonotype was seen only a few times. The genes are TRBV7-8 and TRBJ1-5; D not certain. Looked up from germline, CDR1 is SGHVS and CDR2 is FQNEAQ. V was trimmed by 2 bases and J by 9 bases, leaving 17 bases between them. CDR3 length: 15 amino acids. The CDR3 loop reads CASSLQYPSGPPQHF. The CDR3 coding sequence is TGTGCCAGCAGCTTACAGTACCCGTCCGGGCCGCCCCAGCATTTT.

This clonotype occurred a few times. The V call is TRBV14, the J call TRBJ2-5; unclear D gene. Trimming shortened V by 5 bases and J by 3 bases, and 7 bases separated the two germline ends. The CDR3 runs 12 residues. Germline loops: CDR1 SGHDN, CDR2 FVKESK. This chain's CDR3 is CASSLEKETQYF. The CDR3 coding sequence is TGTGCCAGCAGCTTGGAAAAAGAGACCCAGTACTTC.

The chain recombines TRBV15 with TRBJ1-2; 7 nucleotides agree with TRBD1. Germline V lookup: CDR1 LNHNV, CDR2 YYDKDF (reference sequence). This CDR3 region has 14 residues. With 3 bases clipped from V and 6 bases from J, the junction kept 7 bases outside the gene matches. This CDR3 is CATSRRGTDHGYTF. CDR3 coding DNA: TGTGCCACCAGCAGGCGGGGGACAGACCATGGCTACACCTTC.

A few counts support this clonotype. The chain carries TRBV2 and TRBJ1-1; D might be TRBD1 (5 bases). V lost 4 bases and J lost 4, with 10 bases in between. CDR3 length: 13 residues. Germline CDR1 SNHLY, CDR2 FYNNEI. CDR3 region: CASSAGPGTEAFF. In DNA, the CDR3 is TGTGCCAGCAGTGCGGGACCGGGCACTGAAGCTTTCTTT.

Regarding this clonotype: With a much larger clone just one base away, this may be a read error. This chain uses TRBV7-6 with TRBJ2-7, with D perhaps TRBD1 (5 bases). Trimming pared 4 bases from V and 9 bases from J, leaving 13 bases between. Germline assignment: CDR1 SGHVS and CDR2 FNYEAQ. This CDR3 is built from 12 residues. This CDR3 reads CASSSMDNGQYF. CDR3 DNA sequence: TGTGCCAGCAGCTCCATGGACAACGGGCAGTACTTC. Combining the CDR3 with reference TRBV7-6 and TRBJ2-7 gives the whole variable domain GAGVSQSPRYKVTKRGQDVALRCDPISGHVSLYWYRQALGQGPEFLTYFNYEAQQDKSGLPNDRFSAERPEGSISTLTIQRTEQRDSAMYRCASSSMDNGQYFGPGTRLTVT.

This clonotype was observed a handful of times. At one end the junction does not follow the germline gene, possibly because of a read error. The chain couples TRBV10-3 to TRBJ2-5, with a tentative D call TRBD2 (5 bases). The CDR3 is 13 residues long. CDR1 is ENHRY and CDR2 is SYGVKD in the germline V gene. The CDR3 is CASSDRSGGTQYF. CDR3 nucleotides: TGTGCCAGCAGTGATCGGAGCGGCGGGACCCAGTACTTC.

About this clonotype itself: At one of its ends the junction is not consistent with the germline gene, which may arise from a read error. The chain uses TRBV6-5 and TRBJ1-5; the match to TRBD1 covers 7 bases. Per germline, CDR1 MNHEY and CDR2 SVGAGI. The CDR3 loop spans 14 amino acids. As DNA, the CDR3 is TGCGCCAGCAGTGTAGGACAGGACAATCAGCCCCAGCATTTT. Translated: CASSVGQDNQPQHF.